Listed below are T cell receptor beta chains from one sample, sequenced in a study of OX40 agonist ivuxolimab in advanced cancers. The data were produced by immunoSEQ multiplex PCR, yet TCRdb's version contains in-frame clones alone and is incomplete. Altogether 60,000 to 65,000 clones are present, 80% to 90% being singletons, with the ten largest covering roughly 2.1%. Here the sequenced sample was CD4+ or CD8+ T cells sorted from blood, taken in a trial of the OX40 agonist ivuxolimab. The receptors were sampled from an adult with an advanced solid tumor such as melanoma, head and neck, liver or kidney cancer. Both conserved end residues are part of each CDR3. The order of the fields is V gene, J gene, D gene, clone size, CDR3 protein, CDR3 DNA. D genes are given only for firm matches. Not all rows give a size; the values are once, few, many and, for expanded clones, a class.

TRBV5-1	TRBJ2-7	TRBD1	-	CASSSLDRGGNYEQYF	TGCGCCAGCAGCTCCCTGGACAGGGGAGGGAACTACGAGCAGTACTTC
TRBV7-8	TRBJ1-4	-	-	CASSKPRDGEKLFF	TGTGCCAGCAGCAAACCCCGGGATGGTGAAAAACTGTTTTTT
TRBV28	TRBJ2-1	TRBD2	-	CASPPDREGPSSYNEQFF	TGTGCCAGCCCCCCGGATCGGGAGGGTCCGAGCTCCTACAATGAGCAGTTCTTC
TRBV2	TRBJ1-3	-	-	CASSEGARGNTIYF	TGTGCCAGCAGTGAAGGGGCGAGGGGAAACACCATATATTTT
TRBV6-5	TRBJ2-7	TRBD1	-	CASSSNRDRDHEQYF	TGTGCCAGCAGTTCCAACCGGGACAGGGATCACGAGCAGTACTTC
TRBV6-6	TRBJ1-3	-	-	CASSHGNTIYF	TGTGCCAGCTCTCACGGAAACACCATATATTTT
TRBV5-8	TRBJ1-6	-	-	CASSLNHRENSPLHF	TGTGCCAGCAGCTTGAATCACAGGGAAAATTCACCCCTCCACTTT
TRBV6-4	TRBJ1-4	-	-	CASRLTGTATNEKLFF	TGTGCCAGCAGGCTAACAGGGACTGCAACTAATGAAAAACTGTTTTTT
TRBV19	TRBJ2-3	-	-	CASSPRRGFGIDTQYF	TGTGCCAGTAGTCCCCGACGGGGCTTCGGAATAGATACGCAGTATTTT
TRBV6-5	TRBJ2-1	-	once	CASSSLAGRYNEQFF	TGTGCCAGCAGTAGCCTTGCGGGACGGTACAATGAGCAGTTCTTC
TRBV29-1	TRBJ2-7	-	-	CSVGRQNEQYF	TGCAGCGTTGGGAGGCAGAATGAGCAGTACTTC
TRBV5-1	TRBJ2-7	-	few	CASRSPGGAIVEQYF	TGCGCCAGCAGATCCCCGGGGGGCGCCATTGTCGAGCAGTACTTC
TRBV5-4	TRBJ1-1	-	-	CASSTQQGLEAFF	TGTGCCAGCAGCACCCAACAGGGCCTTGAAGCTTTCTTT
TRBV11-2	TRBJ2-1	-	-	CASSRSEGRGNEQFF	TGTGCCAGCAGCCGGTCGGAGGGCAGAGGCAATGAGCAGTTCTTC
TRBV28	TRBJ2-7	-	-	CASTLRRDLEQYF	TGTGCCAGCACCCTACGGAGGGACCTCGAGCAGTACTTC
TRBV2	TRBJ2-3	-	-	CASSETRDPPGPQYF	TGTGCCAGCAGTGAAACCCGGGACCCCCCAGGGCCGCAGTATTTT
TRBV19	TRBJ2-6	-	-	CASSISNSGSGANVLTF	TGTGCCAGTAGTATCAGCAACAGTGGCTCTGGGGCCAACGTCCTGACTTTC
TRBV19	TRBJ2-7	TRBD1	-	CASTGRTGTGMVPEQYF	TGTGCCAGTACCGGCCGAACGGGGACAGGCATGGTTCCCGAGCAGTACTTC
TRBV28	TRBJ2-7	-	-	CASQGSGTYYEQYF	TGTGCCAGTCAGGGATCCGGGACCTACTACGAGCAGTACTTC
TRBV6-4	TRBJ2-5	-	-	CASSGRDNQETQYF	TGTGCCAGCAGTGGCCGGGACAACCAAGAGACCCAGTACTTC
TRBV15	TRBJ2-5	-	once	CATSGAGPGQYF	TGTGCCACCAGCGGGGCTGGACCTGGTCAGTACTTC
TRBV7-3	TRBJ1-1	-	-	CASSLGVQQEAFF	TGTGCCAGCAGCTTAGGGGTTCAGCAGGAAGCTTTCTTT
TRBV5-1	TRBJ1-1	-	-	CASSLAGPQNTEAFF	TGCGCCAGCAGCTTGGCAGGACCGCAGAACACTGAAGCTTTCTTT
TRBV10-2	TRBJ2-7	-	-	CASSELVMAYEQYF	TGCGCCAGCAGTGAGTTGGTGATGGCCTACGAGCAGTACTTC
TRBV30	TRBJ2-5	TRBD2	-	CAWSLGLAGGPRETQYF	TGTGCCTGGAGTCTGGGGCTAGCGGGAGGGCCGAGAGAGACCCAGTACTTC
TRBV2	TRBJ2-1	-	-	CASSQQGYDEQFF	TGTGCCAGCAGCCAACAGGGTTATGATGAGCAGTTCTTC
TRBV20-1	TRBJ2-7	-	once	CSGRGPYEQYF	TGCAGTGGTCGGGGTCCCTACGAGCAGTACTTC
TRBV2	TRBJ2-5	-	-	CASISGLGWETQYF	TGTGCCAGCATCTCAGGGTTGGGATGGGAGACCCAGTACTTC
TRBV7-9	TRBJ1-4	TRBD1	-	CASSQDRGSEKLFF	TGTGCCAGCAGCCAGGACAGGGGAAGCGAAAAACTGTTTTTT
TRBV6-5	TRBJ2-1	-	-	CASSYDASMGEQFF	TGTGCCAGCAGTTACGATGCTAGCATGGGAGAGCAGTTCTTC
TRBV7-6	TRBJ2-5	-	-	CASSLSHWGGANKETQYF	TGTGCCAGCAGCCTTTCCCACTGGGGGGGGGCCAACAAAGAGACCCAGTACTTC
TRBV5-1	TRBJ2-1	TRBD1	-	CARTCWTGGNEQFF	TGCGCCAGGACCTGCTGGACAGGGGGCAATGAGCAGTTCTTC
TRBV5-5	TRBJ2-7	-	few	CASSFGRRYEQYF	TGTGCCAGCAGCTTTGGGAGGCGCTACGAGCAGTACTTC
TRBV4-2	TRBJ2-1	TRBD2	once	CASSQSTSGSYNEQFF	TGTGCCAGCAGCCAATCCACTAGCGGCTCCTACAATGAGCAGTTCTTC
TRBV19	TRBJ1-1	-	-	CASSMAGVEAFF	TGTGCCAGTAGTATGGCTGGGGTTGAAGCTTTCTTT